What follows describes a single T cell receptor beta chain. Its cognate antigen is unknown. The CDR3 runs to 19 residues. Trimming took 4 bases from V and 6 from J; bases not matched to a gene: 19. Germline V lookup: CDR1 SGHVS, CDR2 FQNEAQ. TCRdb re-called the RT-PCR reads with MiXCR, one entry per CDR3 protein. This sample has about half a million distinct CDR3 sequences, with 25% found just once. This sample is drawn from a study of response to subunit inactivated influenza vaccine. Study-wide results and limits: That few new T cells are recruited by each seasonal influenza vaccination was the authors' suggestion.

The chain joins TRBV7-8 to TRBJ2-1; 9 nucleotides line up with TRBD2. Sequenced material: CD4+ T cells sorted from PBMCs, taken approximately 5 days after vaccination. The receptor's source is a man in his forties or fifties who received an inactivated influenza vaccine. CDR3 region: CASSSTRTVAGVFANEQFF. The CDR3 coding sequence is TGTGCCAGCAGCTCAACGCGGACTGTAGCGGGAGTATTCGCCAATGAGCAGTTCTTC.